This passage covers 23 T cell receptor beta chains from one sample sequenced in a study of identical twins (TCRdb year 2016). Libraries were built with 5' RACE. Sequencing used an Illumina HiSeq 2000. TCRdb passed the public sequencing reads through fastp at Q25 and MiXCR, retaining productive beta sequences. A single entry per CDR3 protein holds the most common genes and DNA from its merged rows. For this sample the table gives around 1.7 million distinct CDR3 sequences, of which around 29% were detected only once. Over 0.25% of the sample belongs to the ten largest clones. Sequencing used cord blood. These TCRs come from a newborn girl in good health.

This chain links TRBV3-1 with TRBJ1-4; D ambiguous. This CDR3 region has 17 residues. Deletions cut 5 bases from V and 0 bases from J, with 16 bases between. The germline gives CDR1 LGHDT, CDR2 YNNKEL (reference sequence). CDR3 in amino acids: CASSETRVRTTNEKLFF. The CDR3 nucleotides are TGTGCCAGCAGCGAGACCCGGGTTCGTACAACTAATGAAAAACTGTTTTTT.

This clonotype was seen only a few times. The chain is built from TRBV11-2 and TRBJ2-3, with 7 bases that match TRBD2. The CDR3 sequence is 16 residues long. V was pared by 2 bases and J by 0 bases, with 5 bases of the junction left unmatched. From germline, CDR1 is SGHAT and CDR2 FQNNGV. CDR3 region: CASSLFVSGSTDTQYF. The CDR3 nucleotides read TGTGCCAGCAGCTTATTCGTTAGCGGGAGCACAGATACGCAGTATTTT.

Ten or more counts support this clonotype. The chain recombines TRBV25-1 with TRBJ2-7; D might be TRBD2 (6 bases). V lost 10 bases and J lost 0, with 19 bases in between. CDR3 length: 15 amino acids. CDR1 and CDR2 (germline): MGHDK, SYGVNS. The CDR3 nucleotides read TGTGCCACCTCTACCGGGACTCCTGACTCCTACGAGCAGTACTTC. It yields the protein CATSTGTPDSYEQYF.

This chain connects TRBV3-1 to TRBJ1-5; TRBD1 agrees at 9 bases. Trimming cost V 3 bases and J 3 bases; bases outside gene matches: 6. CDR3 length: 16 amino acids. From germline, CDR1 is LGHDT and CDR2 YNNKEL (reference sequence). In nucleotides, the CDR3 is TGTGCCAGCAGCCATCGAGGACAGGGGCCCAATCAGCCCCAGCATTTT. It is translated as CASSHRGQGPNQPQHF.

The CDR3 sequence is CASSTSGIRTDTQYF. CDR3 nucleotides: TGTGCCAGCAGCACCAGCGGGATTCGCACAGATACGCAGTATTTT. The chain employs TRBV7-2 and TRBJ2-3; 7 bases map to TRBD2. Germline assignment: CDR1 SGHTA and CDR2 FQGNSA. V lost 5 bases and J lost 1; bases outside the gene matches: 6. This CDR3 comprises 15 residues.

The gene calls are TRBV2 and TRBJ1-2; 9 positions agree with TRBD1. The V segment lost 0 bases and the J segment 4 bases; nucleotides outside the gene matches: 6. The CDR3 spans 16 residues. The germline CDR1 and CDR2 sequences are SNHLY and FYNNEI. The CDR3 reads CASSEASQGAFYGYTF. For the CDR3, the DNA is TGTGCCAGCAGTGAAGCGTCACAGGGGGCTTTCTATGGCTACACCTTC.

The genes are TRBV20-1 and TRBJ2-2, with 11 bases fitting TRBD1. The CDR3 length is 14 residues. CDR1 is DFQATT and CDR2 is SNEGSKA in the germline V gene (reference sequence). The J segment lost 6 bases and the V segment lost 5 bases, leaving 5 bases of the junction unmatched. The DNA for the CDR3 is TGCAGTGCTCGAACGGGACAGGGGGCCGGGGAGCTGTTTTTT. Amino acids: CSARTGQGAGELFF.

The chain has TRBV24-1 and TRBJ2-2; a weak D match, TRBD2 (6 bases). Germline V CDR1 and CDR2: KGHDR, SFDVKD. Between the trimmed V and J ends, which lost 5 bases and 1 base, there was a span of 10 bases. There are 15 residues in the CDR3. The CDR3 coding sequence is TGTGCCACCAGTGCCCGGACTATGAACACCGGGGAGCTGTTTTTT. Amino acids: CATSARTMNTGELFF.

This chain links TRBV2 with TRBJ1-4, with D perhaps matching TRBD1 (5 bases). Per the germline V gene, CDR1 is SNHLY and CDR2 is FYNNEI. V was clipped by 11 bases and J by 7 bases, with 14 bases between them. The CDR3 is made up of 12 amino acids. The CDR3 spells CAGSGTGEKLFF. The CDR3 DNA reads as TGTGCCGGCTCGGGGACCGGTGAAAAACTGTTTTTT.

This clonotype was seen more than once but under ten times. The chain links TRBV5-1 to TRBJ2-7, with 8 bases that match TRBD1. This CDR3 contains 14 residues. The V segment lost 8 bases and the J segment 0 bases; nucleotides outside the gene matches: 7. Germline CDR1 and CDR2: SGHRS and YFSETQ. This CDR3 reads CARKGQANSYEQYF. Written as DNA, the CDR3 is TGCGCCAGGAAGGGACAGGCAAACTCCTACGAGCAGTACTTC.

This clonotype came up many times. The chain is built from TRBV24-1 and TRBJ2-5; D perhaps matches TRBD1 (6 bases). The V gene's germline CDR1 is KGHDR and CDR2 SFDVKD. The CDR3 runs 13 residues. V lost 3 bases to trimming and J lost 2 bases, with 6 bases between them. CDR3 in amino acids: CATSDGQQETQYF. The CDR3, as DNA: TGTGCCACCAGTGATGGACAGCAAGAGACCCAGTACTTC.

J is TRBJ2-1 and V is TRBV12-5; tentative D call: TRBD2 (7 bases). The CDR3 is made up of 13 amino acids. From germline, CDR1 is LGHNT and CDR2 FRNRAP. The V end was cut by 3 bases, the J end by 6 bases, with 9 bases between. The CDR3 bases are TGTGCTAGTGGTTTAGGGGGGGGCAATGAGCAGTTCTTC. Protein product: CASGLGGGNEQFF.

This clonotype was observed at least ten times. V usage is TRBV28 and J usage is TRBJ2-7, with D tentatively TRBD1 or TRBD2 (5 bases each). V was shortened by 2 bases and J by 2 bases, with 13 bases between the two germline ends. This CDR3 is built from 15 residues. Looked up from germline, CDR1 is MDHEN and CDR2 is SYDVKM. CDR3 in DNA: TGTGCCAGCAGTTTAGGAACGGGACCAACCTACGAGCAGTACTTC. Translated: CASSLGTGPTYEQYF.

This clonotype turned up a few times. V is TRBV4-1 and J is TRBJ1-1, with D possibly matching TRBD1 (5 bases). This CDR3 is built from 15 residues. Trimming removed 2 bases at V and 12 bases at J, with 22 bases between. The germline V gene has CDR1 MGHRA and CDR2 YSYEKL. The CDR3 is CASSQILLEGRKSFF. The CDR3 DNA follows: TGCGCCAGCAGCCAAATTCTGTTGGAGGGACGAAAGTCTTTCTTT.

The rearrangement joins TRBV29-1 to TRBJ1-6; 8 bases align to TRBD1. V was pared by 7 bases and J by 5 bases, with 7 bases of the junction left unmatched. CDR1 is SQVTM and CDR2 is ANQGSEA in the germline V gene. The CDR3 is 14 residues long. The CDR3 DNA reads TGCAGCGCCCGTCCGGACAGGGATAATTCACCCCTCCACTTT. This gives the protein CSARPDRDNSPLHF.

CDR3 amino acids: CATSLGQGLNQPQHF. In DNA form, the CDR3 reads TGTGCCACTTCGTTAGGCCAGGGCCTCAATCAGCCCCAGCATTTT. The chain is built from TRBV15 and TRBJ1-5, with D possibly matching TRBD1 (5 bases). V gave up 9 bases and J gave up 3 bases, with 18 bases separating them. From germline, CDR1 is LNHNV and CDR2 YYDKDF (reference sequence). The CDR3 length is 15 residues.

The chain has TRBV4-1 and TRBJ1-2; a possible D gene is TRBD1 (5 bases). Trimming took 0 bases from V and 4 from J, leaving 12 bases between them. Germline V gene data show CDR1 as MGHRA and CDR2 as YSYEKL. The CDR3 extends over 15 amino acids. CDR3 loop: CASSQDGDGTYGYTF. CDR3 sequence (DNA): TGCGCCAGCAGCCAAGATGGGGACGGGACCTATGGCTACACCTTC.

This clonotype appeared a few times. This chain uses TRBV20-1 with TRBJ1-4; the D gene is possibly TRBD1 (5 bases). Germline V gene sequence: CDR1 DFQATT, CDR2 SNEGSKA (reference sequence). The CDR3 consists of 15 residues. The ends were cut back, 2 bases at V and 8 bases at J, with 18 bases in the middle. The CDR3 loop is CSARRVRESYEKLFF. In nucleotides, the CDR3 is TGCAGTGCTAGAAGGGTCAGGGAAAGCTACGAAAAACTGTTTTTT.

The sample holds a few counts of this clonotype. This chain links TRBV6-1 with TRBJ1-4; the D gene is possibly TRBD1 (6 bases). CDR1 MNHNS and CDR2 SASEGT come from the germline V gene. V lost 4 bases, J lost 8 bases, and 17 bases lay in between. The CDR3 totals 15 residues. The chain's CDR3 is CASSGDRPRREKLFF. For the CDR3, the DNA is TGTGCCAGCAGTGGTGACAGGCCCCGGAGGGAAAAACTGTTTTTT.

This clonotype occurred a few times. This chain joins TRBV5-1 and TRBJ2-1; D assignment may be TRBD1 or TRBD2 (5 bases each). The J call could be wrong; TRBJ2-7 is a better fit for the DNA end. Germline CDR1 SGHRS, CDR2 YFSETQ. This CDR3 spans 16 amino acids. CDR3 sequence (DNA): TGCGCCAGCAGCTCGTTACCGGGACCGACCTACAATGAGCAGTACTTC. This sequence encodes CASSSLPGPTYNEQYF.

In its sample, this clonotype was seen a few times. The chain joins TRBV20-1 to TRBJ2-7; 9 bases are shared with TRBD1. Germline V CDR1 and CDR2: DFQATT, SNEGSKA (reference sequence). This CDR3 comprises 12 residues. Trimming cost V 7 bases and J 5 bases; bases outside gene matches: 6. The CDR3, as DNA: TGCAGTGTATACAGGGGGCATAACGAGCAGTACTTC. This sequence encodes CSVYRGHNEQYF.

The CDR3 sequence: CASSEAEGPLNEQFF. CDR3 sequence (DNA): TGTGCCAGCAGTGAAGCGGAAGGCCCCCTCAATGAGCAGTTCTTC. The gene calls are TRBV2 and TRBJ2-1; D is unresolved. The CDR3 extends over 15 amino acids. CDR1 SNHLY and CDR2 FYNNEI come from the germline V gene. V lost 0 bases to trimming and J lost 6 bases, with 12 bases between them.

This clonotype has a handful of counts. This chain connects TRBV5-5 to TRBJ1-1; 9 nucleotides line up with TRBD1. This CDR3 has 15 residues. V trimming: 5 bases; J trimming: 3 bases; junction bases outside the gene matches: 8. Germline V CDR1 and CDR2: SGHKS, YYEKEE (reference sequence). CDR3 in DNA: TGTGCCAGCAGATTCCGACAGGGGGAATACACTGAAGCTTTCTTT. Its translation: CASRFRQGEYTEAFF.